This TCR beta chain stems from a study of blood T cell repertoires in COVID-19. The overall study: Some COVID-19 samples were acute and others convalescent; all came from the United States, Italy and Spain. The analysed material was cDNA or gDNA that came from T cells, B-cell-depleted T cells, or PBMCs.

The protocol was immunoSEQ multiplex PCR, while the TCRdb copy is restricted to in-frame clones and leaves out a portion. Among a few hundred thousand clones listed, approximately 89% were seen once. Trimming stripped 5 bases from V and 2 bases from J, with 9 bases between. Germline assignment: CDR1 SGHTA and CDR2 FQGNSA. This CDR3 comprises 13 residues. The participants were between roughly 18 and 100 years old and came from under 25 US areas. A case of COVID-19 had been met by exposed participants within 2 weeks before study entry. What was sequenced was PBMCs or T cells enriched from blood (not recorded which). The V gene is TRBV7-2, the J gene TRBJ1-2; weak D call: TRBD1 (5 bases). The clonotype comes from a woman aged 45-65 years who had been exposed to COVID-19. The DNA of the CDR3 is TGTGCCAGCAGCCCAGGGATGAACTATGGCTACACCTTC. Translating gives CASSPGMNYGYTF.